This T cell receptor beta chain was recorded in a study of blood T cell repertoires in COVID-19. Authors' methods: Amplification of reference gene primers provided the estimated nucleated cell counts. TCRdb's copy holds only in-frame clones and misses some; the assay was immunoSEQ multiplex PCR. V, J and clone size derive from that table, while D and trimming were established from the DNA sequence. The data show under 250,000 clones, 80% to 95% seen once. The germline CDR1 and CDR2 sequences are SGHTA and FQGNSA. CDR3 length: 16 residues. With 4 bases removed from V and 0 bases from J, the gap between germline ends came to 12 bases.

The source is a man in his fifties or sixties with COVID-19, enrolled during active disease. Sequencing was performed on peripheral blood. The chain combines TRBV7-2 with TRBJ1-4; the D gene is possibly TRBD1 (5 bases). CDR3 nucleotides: TGTGCCAGCAGCTCCTACAGGAGCGCAACTAATGAAAAACTGTTTTTT. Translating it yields CASSSYRSATNEKLFF.